This is a list of T cell receptor beta chains from one sample in a study of monozygotic twins with inflammatory bowel disease. TCRdb reanalyzed the 5' RACE reads, giving one entry per CDR3 protein sequence and no DNA. This repertoire includes around 450,000 distinct CDR3 sequences. Sequenced sample: blood. The receptors were sampled from a human donor with ulcerative colitis or Crohn's disease, or a healthy co-twin of an affected twin (not recorded which). CDR3s include the opening cysteine and the closing phenylalanine or tryptophan. The order of the fields is V gene, J gene, CDR3 protein.

>TRBV13|TRBJ1-1
CASSSTTGEAFF
>TRBV7-2|TRBJ2-7
CASSLEGTGRWYEQYF
>TRBV29-1|TRBJ1-1
CSVDGSQNTEAFF
>TRBV18|TRBJ2-1
CASTMGAGNEQFF
>TRBV14|TRBJ1-4
CASSQAGGGKLFF
>TRBV7-9|TRBJ2-5
CASSLGTSGGETQYF
>TRBV18|TRBJ1-3
CASSPAESSGNTIYF
>TRBV5-1|TRBJ2-7
CASSSGSSYEQYF
>TRBV20-1|TRBJ2-5
CSASGLQETQYF
>TRBV20-1|TRBJ1-2
CSATRQGASYGYTF
>TRBV7-9|TRBJ1-1
CASSPTGGKTEAFF
>TRBV7-9|TRBJ1-2
CASSSAAAANYGYTF
>TRBV5-1|TRBJ2-3
CASSVDRAGTDTQYF
>TRBV5-1|TRBJ1-6
CASSFQGPDGGSPLHF
>TRBV9|TRBJ1-1
CASSPWGTANTEAFF
>TRBV12-3/TRBV12-4|TRBJ2-7
CASSAPGTSRTYEQYF
>TRBV5-1|TRBJ2-1
CASSWGGLADNEQFF
>TRBV5-6|TRBJ2-4
CASSLGLRDFYDIQYF
>TRBV4-1|TRBJ1-1
CASSQDGPGAFF
>TRBV5-6|TRBJ1-1
CASSLRDRGPGEAFF
>TRBV20-1|TRBJ1-1
CSAGGQGNTEAFF
>TRBV6-5|TRBJ2-1
CASSPGTRDEQFF
>TRBV5-4|TRBJ1-4
CASSLAGGSFNEKLFF
>TRBV4-1|TRBJ1-2
CASSQPGQRRGYTF
>TRBV30|TRBJ1-1
CAWSPRAGMNTEAFF
>TRBV2|TRBJ1-4
CASSDGETATNEKLFF
>TRBV12-3/TRBV12-4|TRBJ2-5
CASSPQGVIGTQYF
>TRBV15|TRBJ2-3
CATSSVGLAGAVPDTQYF
>TRBV5-1|TRBJ1-1
CASSLATAPNTEAFF
>TRBV20-1|TRBJ2-1
CSARSPVGTGNEQFF
>TRBV12-3/TRBV12-4|TRBJ2-1
CASSLRNTNEQFF
>TRBV7-8|TRBJ2-1
CASSFLYEQFF
>TRBV7-9|TRBJ2-1
CASRSEAELDNEQFF
>TRBV12-3/TRBV12-4|TRBJ1-6
CASSSELSRSPLHF
>TRBV5-1|TRBJ1-4
CASSFQGAREKLFF
>TRBV7-2|TRBJ1-1
CASRLGQGNTEAFF
>TRBV30|TRBJ1-2
CAWSSDRGRWYGYTF
>TRBV7-9|TRBJ2-3
CASSLWEGKADTQYF
>TRBV20-1|TRBJ2-7
CSARGTGPSYEQYF
>TRBV20-1|TRBJ1-1
CSARGTTNTEAFF
>TRBV7-2|TRBJ2-2
CASSLSRANTGELFF